Below, 13 T cell receptor beta chains from the same sample are listed, as sequenced in a study of blood T cells in healthy people across ages. For the second PCR, which ran for roughly 7 to 11 cycles, a sample-barcoded 5' primer and a J-beta primer mix were used. Each CDR3 protein gets one entry after TCRdb re-called the 5' RACE reads with MiXCR. The data hold some 860,000 distinct CDR3 sequences, with 56% observed a single time. The source material was blood. These receptors were collected from a man between 35 and 55 years old in good health.

V is TRBV7-2 and J is TRBJ2-2; D is possibly TRBD1 or TRBD2 (5 bases each). Trimming shortened V by 1 base and J by 6 bases, and 9 bases separated the two germline ends. The length of the CDR3 is 14 residues. Germline CDR1 reads SGHTA; CDR2 reads FQGNSA. The CDR3 spells CASSLVRGSGELFF. Here the CDR3 DNA reads TGTGCCAGCAGCTTAGTGAGGGGTTCCGGGGAGCTGTTTTTT. The whole variable domain, filled in from reference TRBV7-2 and TRBJ2-2, reads GAGVSQSPSNKVTEKGKDVELRCDPISGHTALYWYRQSLGQGLEFLIYFQGNSAPDKSGLPSDRFSAERTGGSVSTLTIQRTQQEDSAVYLCASSLVRGSGELFFGEGSRLTVL.

This clonotype was counted only a few times. The chain employs TRBV4-3 and TRBJ2-6; unclear D gene. Germline lookup yields CDR1 LGHNA and CDR2 YSLEER. The germline V and J ends were trimmed by 3 bases and 0 bases, with 9 bases remaining between them. This CDR3 is 16 amino acids long. CDR3 sequence: CASSQGHSSGANVLTF. In nucleotides, the CDR3 is TGCGCCAGCAGCCAGGGTCACAGCTCTGGGGCCAACGTCCTGACTTTC.

As concerns this clonotype: The junction differs from germline at one of its ends, possibly a read error. J is TRBJ1-1 and V is TRBV3-1; D might be TRBD1 (5 bases). The CDR3 has 17 residues. Germline V CDR1 and CDR2: LGHDT, YNNKEL (reference sequence). For the CDR3, the DNA is TGTGCCAGCAGCCAAGAGGGCCTAGACAGACGGAACACCGAAGCTTTCTTT. This codes for CASSQEGLDRRNTEAFF.

At least ten counts were recorded for this clonotype. The V call is TRBV27, the J call TRBJ2-5, with a weak D call TRBD1 (5 bases). Judging by the DNA end, TRBJ2-3 fits better; the J call may be wrong. Germline lookup yields CDR1 MNHEY and CDR2 SMNVEV (reference sequence). This CDR3 is 11 amino acids long. CDR3 sequence: CASSLDRTQYF. As DNA, the CDR3 is TGTGCCAGCAGTTTAGACAGAACGCAGTATTTT.

J is TRBJ1-2 and V is TRBV7-2; TRBD1 might be the D (5 bases). V was shortened by 2 bases and J by 4 bases, with 17 bases between the two germline ends. This CDR3 is built from 16 residues. Germline V gene lookup returns CDR1 SGHTA and CDR2 FQGNSA. The CDR3 protein is CTSSLNAWDSGYGYTF. CDR3 DNA sequence: TGTACCAGCAGCTTAAACGCCTGGGACTCGGGCTATGGCTACACCTTC.

A remark on this clonotype: A read error may produce the germline difference seen at one junction end. The DNA of the CDR3 is TGTGCCAGCAGCTTAGCCCTTAGCACAGATGCGCAGTATTTT. Its translation: CASSLALSTDAQYF. The chain couples TRBV7-2 to TRBJ2-3; no firm D call. This CDR3 has 14 residues. Germline CDR1 is SGHTA and CDR2 is FQGNSA. Based on the CDR3 plus reference TRBV7-2 and TRBJ2-3, the full variable domain is GAGVSQSPSNKVTEKGKDVELRCDPISGHTALYWYRQSLGQGLEFLIYFQGNSAPDKSGLPSDRFSAERTGGSVSTLTIQRTQQEDSAVYLCASSLALSTDAQYFGPGTRLTVL.

This clonotype showed up just a few times. The chain has TRBV7-3 and TRBJ2-3; D is perhaps TRBD2 (6 bases). The CDR3 extends over 14 amino acids. Germline CDR1 and CDR2: SGHTA and FQGTGA. Trimming pared 4 bases from V and 6 bases from J, leaving 14 bases between. CDR3 DNA sequence: TGTGCCAGCAGCTCTAGTGGGGGGAGGGATACGCAGTATTTT. Translated: CASSSSGGRDTQYF.

The CDR3 nucleotides are TGTGCCAGCAGCACCGGGACAAACAATCAGCCCCAGCATTTT. The encoded protein is CASSTGTNNQPQHF. The V gene is TRBV6-5, the J gene TRBJ1-5, with D maybe TRBD1 (6 bases). This CDR3 spans 14 amino acids. The germline V gene encodes CDR1 MNHEY and CDR2 SVGAGI. V shed 6 bases and J shed 3 bases, with 12 bases lying between them.

The rearrangement uses TRBV4-1 and TRBJ2-7, with 7 positions matching TRBD2. Per germline, CDR1 MGHRA and CDR2 YSYEKL. V was clipped by 5 bases and J by 3 bases; unmatched bases: 4. The CDR3 covers 13 residues. The chain's CDR3 is CASSTGTNYEQYF. CDR3 DNA sequence: TGCGCCAGCAGCACCGGGACTAACTACGAGCAGTACTTC.

The chain has TRBV29-1 and TRBJ1-1, with a tentative D call TRBD1 (6 bases). Trimming took off 1 base at V and 1 base at J, with 7 bases between the two ends. The CDR3 consists of 13 residues. CDR1 and CDR2 from the germline V gene are SQVTM and ANQGSEA. This CDR3 reads CSVEGQENTEAFF. CDR3 bases: TGCAGCGTTGAAGGACAGGAGAACACTGAAGCTTTCTTT.

This clonotype was counted at least ten times. This CDR3 is CASSFESGTPEQFF. The CDR3 region has the DNA TGTGCCAGCAGTTTTGAAAGCGGGACCCCGGAGCAGTTCTTC. The V call is TRBV28, the J call TRBJ2-1; 7 positions agree with TRBD2. The CDR3 is 14 residues long. Losses at the gene ends were 3 bases for V and 10 bases for J; bases not matched to a gene: 9. Germline V gene sequence: CDR1 MDHEN, CDR2 SYDVKM.

This clonotype was detected many times. The chain uses TRBV27 and TRBJ2-3; D is perhaps TRBD2 (8 bases). Trimming removed 5 bases from V and 0 bases from J, with 15 bases in between. The CDR3 totals 16 residues. Germline loops: CDR1 MNHEY, CDR2 SMNVEV (reference sequence). Written as DNA, the CDR3 is TGTGCCAGCAGTCTCTTAGCGGGACAGAGCACAGATACGCAGTATTTT. This gives the protein CASSLLAGQSTDTQYF.

Only a few counts were recorded for this clonotype. CDR3 in amino acids: CAISDNGASSYEQYF. CDR3 coding DNA: TGTGCCATCAGTGACAACGGCGCAAGCTCCTACGAGCAGTACTTC. V and J are TRBV10-3 and TRBJ2-7; D not certain. V lost 3 bases, J lost 0 bases, and 12 bases lay in between. Germline loops: CDR1 ENHRY, CDR2 SYGVKD. CDR3 size: 15 residues.